This T cell receptor (beta chain) was documented in a study of T cells after yellow fever vaccination (dated by TCRdb to about 2019). Background on the whole study: The SMART-Seq v4 Ultra Low Input RNA kit was used to prepare libraries from fractions with low cell numbers. To track T-cell clones before and after primary and booster YFV17D yellow fever vaccination, bulk TCR alpha and beta repertoires were sequenced longitudinally. Two healthy male donors, one aged 18 to 29 and one aged 30 to 40 years, were included in the cohort. Blood samples were taken at several timepoints before and after primary and secondary immunization, and bulk PBMC replicates and cell subsets were isolated. What the work shows at the level of the full study, not this receptor alone: Most clones expanded after primary vaccination were re-detected after the booster (around 96% of CD4 and roughly 85% of CD8), suggesting broad memory maintenance. Computational filtering was required because FACS-sorted repertoires could contain abundant contaminating clonotypes from the bulk population. A small share of clonotypes was detected in both CD4 and CD8 compartments, with the overlap likely arising from convergent recombination. Compared with the primary T-cell response, the secondary T-cell response was weaker but faster, peaking on day 5 rather than day 15. Only a couple of donors were included in the study, so the extent to which the findings can be generalized is limited.

CDR3 length: 13 amino acids, cysteine to valine. Kept here is only the CDR3 DNA, which spans 39 bases and is read in frame from base 1. For CDR1 and CDR2, the germline V gene lists SGHTA and FQGNSA. The junction carries 12 bases between V and J, which are trimmed by 6 bases and 3 bases respectively. In light of the paper, this sample's treatment or condition label describes: live attenuated yellow fever vaccine strain. At each blood-draw timepoint, two biological replicates of bulk PBMCs were collected. PBMCs were isolated from peripheral blood using a standard Ficoll-Paque protocol. TriZol was used to extract RNA from bulk PBMCs, from CD4 and CD8 fractions, and from dextramer-positive and dextramer-negative fractions. Sequencing was carried out with an Illumina NovaSeq 6000. TCR cDNA was synthesized by 5'RACE template switching, which introduced a universal primer site and unique molecular identifiers. cDNA synthesis was primed from both the TCR alpha and TCR beta constant segments. Libraries were amplified in two PCR steps, with sample barcodes and sequencing adapters added in the second step. Sequencing of the libraries was done on either Illumina HiSeq 2500 (2x100 bp) or NovaSeq (2x150 bp). The paper's processing steps were these. Demultiplexing of reads and collapsing into UMI consensus sequences were performed with MIGEC, and V(D)J alignment was carried out with MiXCR. Vaccine-responding clonotypes were identified with edgeR using replicate PBMC samples, with FDR below 0.01 and a log2 fold change above 5 up to day 15 being required. Bulk clonotypes were assigned CD4 or CD8 identity according to which sequenced CD4 or CD8 repertoire held them at higher abundance. In-frame beta chains were kept once TCRdb had trimmed the public reads at Q25 with fastp and called clones with MiXCR. Rows with one shared CDR3 protein collapse into an entry with the most common genes and DNA. TCRdb assigned the V and J calls; the authors' analysis was not used. The sample table shows some 320,000 distinct CDR3 sequences, and about 4.5% are seen once. Less than 20% of the sample is in the top ten clones.

This clonotype showed up many times. Its specific antigen is unknown. No base quality values were provided; no much bigger clone lies one nucleotide off. Here the sequenced sample was PBMCs, taken 15 days after the yellow fever booster vaccination. This chain is built from TRBV7-2 and TRBJ2-7; the D gene is perhaps TRBD1, on 5 matching bases. The sequence came from a man between 18 and 35 years old who received the YFV17D yellow fever vaccine. The nucleotides are TGTGCCAGCAGTTCCGACAGCTTCTACGAGCAGTACGTC. It encodes CASSSDSFYEQYV.